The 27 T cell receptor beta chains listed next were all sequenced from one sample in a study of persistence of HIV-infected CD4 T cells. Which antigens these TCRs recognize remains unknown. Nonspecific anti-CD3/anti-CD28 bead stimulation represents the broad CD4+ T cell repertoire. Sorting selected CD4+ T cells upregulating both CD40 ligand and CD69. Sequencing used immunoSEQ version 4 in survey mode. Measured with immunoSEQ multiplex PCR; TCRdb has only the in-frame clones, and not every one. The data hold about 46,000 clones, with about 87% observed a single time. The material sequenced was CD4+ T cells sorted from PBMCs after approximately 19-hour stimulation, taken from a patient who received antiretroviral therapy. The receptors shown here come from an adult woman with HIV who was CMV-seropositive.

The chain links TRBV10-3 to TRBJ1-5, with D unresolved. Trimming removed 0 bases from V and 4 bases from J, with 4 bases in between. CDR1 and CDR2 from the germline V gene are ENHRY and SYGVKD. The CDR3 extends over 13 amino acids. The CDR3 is CAISESANQPQHF. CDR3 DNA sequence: TGTGCCATCAGTGAGTCGGCGAATCAGCCCCAGCATTTT.

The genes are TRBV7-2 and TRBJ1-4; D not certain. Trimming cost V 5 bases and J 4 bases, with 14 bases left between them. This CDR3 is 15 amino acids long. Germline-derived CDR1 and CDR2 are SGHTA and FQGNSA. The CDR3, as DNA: TGTGCCAGCAGCCCCGTGGGGAGTCTTAATGAAAAACTGTTTTTT. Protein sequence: CASSPVGSLNEKLFF.

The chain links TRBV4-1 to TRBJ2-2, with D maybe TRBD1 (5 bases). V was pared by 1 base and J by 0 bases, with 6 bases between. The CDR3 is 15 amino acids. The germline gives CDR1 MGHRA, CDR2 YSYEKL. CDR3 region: CASSQGTTNTGELFF. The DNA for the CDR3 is TGCGCCAGCAGCCAAGGGACAACGAACACCGGGGAGCTGTTTTTT.

The CDR3 protein is CASSDISTGTDTQYF. The CDR3 nucleotides read TGTGCCAGCAGTGATATTTCTACCGGCACAGATACGCAGTATTTT. The V gene is TRBV6-2 or TRBV6-3, the J gene TRBJ2-3; no clear D. Trimming cost V 5 bases and J 1 base, with 13 bases left between them. The CDR3 spans 15 residues. Looked up from germline, CDR1 is MNHEY and CDR2 is SVGEGT.

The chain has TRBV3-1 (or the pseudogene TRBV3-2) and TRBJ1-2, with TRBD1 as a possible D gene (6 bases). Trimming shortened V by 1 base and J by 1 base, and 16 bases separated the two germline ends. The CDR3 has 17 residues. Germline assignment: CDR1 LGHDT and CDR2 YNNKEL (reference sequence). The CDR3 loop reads CASSQGFRDTGNYGYTF. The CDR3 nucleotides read TGTGCCAGCAGCCAAGGCTTCCGGGACACGGGTAACTATGGCTACACCTTC.

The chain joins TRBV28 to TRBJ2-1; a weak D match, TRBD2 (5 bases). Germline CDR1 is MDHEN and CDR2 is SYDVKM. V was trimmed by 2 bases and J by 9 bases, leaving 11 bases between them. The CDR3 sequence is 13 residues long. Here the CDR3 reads CASSLVQAGEQFF. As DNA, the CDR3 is TGTGCCAGCAGTTTAGTTCAGGCGGGTGAGCAGTTCTTC.

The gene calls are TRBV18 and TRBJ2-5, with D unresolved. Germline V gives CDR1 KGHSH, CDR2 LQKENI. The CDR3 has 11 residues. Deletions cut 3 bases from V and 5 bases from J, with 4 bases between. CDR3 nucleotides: TGTGCCAGCTCACCGAAGGAGACCCAGTACTTC. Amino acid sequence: CASSPKETQYF.

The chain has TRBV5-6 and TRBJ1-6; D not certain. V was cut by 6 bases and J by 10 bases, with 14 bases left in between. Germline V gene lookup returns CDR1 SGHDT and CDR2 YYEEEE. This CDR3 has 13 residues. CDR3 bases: TGTGCCAGCAATGGCCGGGCGCGATCACCCCTCCACTTT. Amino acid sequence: CASNGRARSPLHF.

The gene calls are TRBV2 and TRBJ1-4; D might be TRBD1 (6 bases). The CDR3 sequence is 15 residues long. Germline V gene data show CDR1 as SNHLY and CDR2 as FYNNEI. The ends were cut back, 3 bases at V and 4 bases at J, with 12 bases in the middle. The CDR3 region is CASSEGQTINEKLFF. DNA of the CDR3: TGTGCCAGCAGTGAGGGACAAACAATTAATGAAAAACTGTTTTTT. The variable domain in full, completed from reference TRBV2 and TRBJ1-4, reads EPEVTQTPSHQVTQMGQEVILRCVPISNHLYFYWYRQILGQKVEFLVSFYNNEISEKSEIFDDQFSVERPDGSNFTLKIRSTKLEDSAMYFCASSEGQTINEKLFFGSGTQLSVL.

The CDR3 coding sequence is TGTGCCAGCAGCCCCTTAACAGGGGAGACAACTGAAGCTTTCTTT. It codes for CASSPLTGETTEAFF. The chain combines TRBV28 with TRBJ1-1; 7 positions agree with TRBD1. The CDR3 sequence is 15 residues long. Germline loops: CDR1 MDHEN, CDR2 SYDVKM. The V and J ends lost 6 bases and 5 bases, in that order; junction bases with no gene match: 12.

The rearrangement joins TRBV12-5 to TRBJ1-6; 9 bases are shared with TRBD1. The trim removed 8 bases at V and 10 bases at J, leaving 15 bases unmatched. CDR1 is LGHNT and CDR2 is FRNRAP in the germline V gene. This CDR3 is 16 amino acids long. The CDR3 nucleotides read TGTGCTAGTACCTTAACCACCGGGACAGGGAGATCACCCCTCCACTTT. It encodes CASTLTTGTGRSPLHF.

The CDR3 protein is CASSPERFSGNTIYF. In DNA form, the CDR3 reads TGTGCCAGTAGCCCAGAGCGGTTCTCTGGAAACACCATATATTTT. This chain links TRBV19 with TRBJ1-3; no clear D. CDR3 length: 15 residues. Germline V CDR1 and CDR2: LNHDA, SQIVND (reference sequence). V lost 6 bases, J lost 0 bases, and 12 bases lay in between.

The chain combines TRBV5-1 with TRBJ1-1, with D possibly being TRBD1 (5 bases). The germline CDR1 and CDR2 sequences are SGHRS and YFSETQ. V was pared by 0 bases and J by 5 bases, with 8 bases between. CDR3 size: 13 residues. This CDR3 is CASSLDEGTEAFF. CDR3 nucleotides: TGCGCCAGCAGCTTGGACGAGGGGACTGAAGCTTTCTTT. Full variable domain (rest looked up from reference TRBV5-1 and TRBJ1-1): KAGVTQTPRYLIKTRGQQVTLSCSPISGHRSVSWYQQTPGQGLQFLFEYFSETQRNKGNFPGRFSGRQFSNSRSEMNVSTLELGDSALYLCASSLDEGTEAFFGQGTRLTVV.

The CDR3 DNA sequence: TGTGCCAGCAGACGACGGACAGGGGGCGGCTCTGGGCAAGAGACCCAGTACTTC. Residues: CASRRRTGGGSGQETQYF. V usage is TRBV2 and J usage is TRBJ2-5; 11 bases match TRBD1. The CDR3 loop spans 18 amino acids. J gave up 2 bases and V 6 bases, and 14 bases lay outside the gene matches. Looked up from germline, CDR1 is SNHLY and CDR2 is FYNNEI.

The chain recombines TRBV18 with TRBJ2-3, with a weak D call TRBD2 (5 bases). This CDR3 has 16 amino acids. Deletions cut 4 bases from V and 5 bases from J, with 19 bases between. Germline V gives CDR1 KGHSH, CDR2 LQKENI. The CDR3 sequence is CASSRESQQGGDTQYF. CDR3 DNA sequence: TGTGCCAGCTCACGGGAGAGCCAGCAAGGTGGAGATACGCAGTATTTT.

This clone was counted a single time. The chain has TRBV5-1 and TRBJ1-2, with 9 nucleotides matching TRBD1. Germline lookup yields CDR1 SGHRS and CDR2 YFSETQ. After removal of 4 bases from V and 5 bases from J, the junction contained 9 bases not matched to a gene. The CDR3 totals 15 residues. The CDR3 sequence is CASSTGQGSVYGYTF. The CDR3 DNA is TGCGCCAGCAGCACCGGACAGGGGAGTGTTTATGGCTACACCTTC.

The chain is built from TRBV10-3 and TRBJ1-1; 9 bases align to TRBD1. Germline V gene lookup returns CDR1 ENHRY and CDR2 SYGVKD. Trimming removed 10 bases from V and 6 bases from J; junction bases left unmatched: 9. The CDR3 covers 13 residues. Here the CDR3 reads CATGQGTFSEAFF. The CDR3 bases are TGTGCCACCGGACAGGGGACCTTCTCTGAAGCTTTCTTT.

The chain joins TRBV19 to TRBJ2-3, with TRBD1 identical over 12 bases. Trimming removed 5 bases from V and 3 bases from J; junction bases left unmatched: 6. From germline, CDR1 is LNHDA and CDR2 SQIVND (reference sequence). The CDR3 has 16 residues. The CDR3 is CASSEGQGASTDTQYF. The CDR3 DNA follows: TGTGCCAGTAGTGAGGGACAGGGGGCCTCTACAGATACGCAGTATTTT.

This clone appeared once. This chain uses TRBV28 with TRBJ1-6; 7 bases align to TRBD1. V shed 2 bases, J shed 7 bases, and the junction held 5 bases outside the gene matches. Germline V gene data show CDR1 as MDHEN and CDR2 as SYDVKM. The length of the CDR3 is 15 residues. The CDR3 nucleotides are TGTGCCAGCAGTTTACCGGACAGGCGGAATTCACCCCTCCACTTT. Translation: CASSLPDRRNSPLHF.

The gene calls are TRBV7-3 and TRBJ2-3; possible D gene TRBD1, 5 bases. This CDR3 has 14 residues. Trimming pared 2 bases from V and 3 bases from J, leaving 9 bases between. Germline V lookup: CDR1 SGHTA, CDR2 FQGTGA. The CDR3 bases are TGTGCCAGCAGCTTATATAGGGGAACAGATACGCAGTATTTT. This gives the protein CASSLYRGTDTQYF. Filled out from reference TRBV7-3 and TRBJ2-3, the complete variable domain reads GAGVSQTPSNKVTEKGKYVELRCDPISGHTALYWYRQSLGQGPEFLIYFQGTGAADDSGLPNDRFFAVRPEGSVSTLKIQRTERGDSAVYLCASSLYRGTDTQYFGPGTRLTVL.

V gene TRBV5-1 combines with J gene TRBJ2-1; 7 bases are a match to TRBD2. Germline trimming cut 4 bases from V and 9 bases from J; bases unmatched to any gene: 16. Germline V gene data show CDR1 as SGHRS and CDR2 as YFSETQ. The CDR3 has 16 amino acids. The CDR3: CASSPRDYALEFEQFF. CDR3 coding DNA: TGCGCCAGCAGCCCCCGGGACTATGCATTAGAGTTTGAGCAGTTCTTC.

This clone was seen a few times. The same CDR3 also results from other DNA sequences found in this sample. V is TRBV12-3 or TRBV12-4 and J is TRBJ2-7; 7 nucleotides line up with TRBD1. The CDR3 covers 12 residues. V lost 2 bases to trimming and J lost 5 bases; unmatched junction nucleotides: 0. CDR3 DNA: TGTGCCAGCAGTTTAAGGGGGCACGAGCAGTACTTC. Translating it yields CASSLRGHEQYF.

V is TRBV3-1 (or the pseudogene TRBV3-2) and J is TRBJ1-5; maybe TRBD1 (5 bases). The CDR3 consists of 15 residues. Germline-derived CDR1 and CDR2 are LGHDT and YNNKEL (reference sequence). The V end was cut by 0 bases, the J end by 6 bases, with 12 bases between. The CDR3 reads CASSQDRGQSQPQHF. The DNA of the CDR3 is TGTGCCAGCAGCCAAGATAGGGGTCAAAGTCAGCCCCAGCATTTT.

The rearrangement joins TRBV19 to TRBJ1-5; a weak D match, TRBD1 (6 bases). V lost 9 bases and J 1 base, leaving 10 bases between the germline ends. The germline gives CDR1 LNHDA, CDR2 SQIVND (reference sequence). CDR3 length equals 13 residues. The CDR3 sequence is CASKGESNQPQHF. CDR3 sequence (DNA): TGTGCCAGCAAGGGGGAAAGCAATCAGCCCCAGCATTTT.

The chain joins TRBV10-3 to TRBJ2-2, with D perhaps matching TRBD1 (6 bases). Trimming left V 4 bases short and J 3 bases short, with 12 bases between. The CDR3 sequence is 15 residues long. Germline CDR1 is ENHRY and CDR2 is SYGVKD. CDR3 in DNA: TGTGCCATCAGTGCCTACAGGGCGGACACCGGGGAGCTGTTTTTT. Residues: CAISAYRADTGELFF.

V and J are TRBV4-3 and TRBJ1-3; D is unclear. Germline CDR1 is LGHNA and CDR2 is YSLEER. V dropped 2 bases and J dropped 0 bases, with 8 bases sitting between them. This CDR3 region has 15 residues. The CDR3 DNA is TGCGCCAGCAGCCAACACCGGGCCTCTGGAAACACCATATATTTT. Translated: CASSQHRASGNTIYF.

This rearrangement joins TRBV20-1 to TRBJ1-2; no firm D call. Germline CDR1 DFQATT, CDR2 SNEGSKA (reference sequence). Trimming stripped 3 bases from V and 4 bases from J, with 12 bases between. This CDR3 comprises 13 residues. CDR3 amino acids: CSASSVVGYGYTF. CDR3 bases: TGCAGTGCTAGTTCGGTGGTGGGCTATGGCTACACCTTC.